Following are 9 T cell receptor beta chains from one sample sequenced in a study of preoperative IRX-2 immunotherapy in early breast cancer (dated by TCRdb to between 2018 and 2021). Library prep was done by the immunoSEQ multiplex PCR assay. Not all clones reach the TCRdb copy of this immuneACCESS table, which keeps in-frame sequences only. Checked studies attribute under half of the gap to unresolved V genes and leave the rest unexplained. The sample data list tens of thousands of clones, and about 90% of these were observed just once. The ten largest clones take up around 8.9% of the sample. Reading the label with the study, this specimen's treatment or condition is: preoperative locoregional IRX-2 cytokine immunotherapy. This specimen was collected from a patient treated with IRX-2 immunotherapy. The receptors stem from a human donor with breast cancer.

The V and J genes are TRBV28 and TRBJ1-6; 12 bases fit TRBD1. This CDR3 has 14 amino acids. V lost 8 bases and J lost 8; bases outside the gene matches: 4. CDR1 MDHEN and CDR2 SYDVKM come from the germline V gene. Written as DNA, the CDR3 is TGTGCCAGCCTGAGGGACAGGGGGCATTCACCCCTCCACTTT. Translating it yields CASLRDRGHSPLHF.

The J gene is TRBJ2-2, the V gene TRBV19; 9 positions match TRBD1. There are 16 residues in the CDR3. Germline V gives CDR1 LNHDA, CDR2 SQIVND (reference sequence). V was pared by 4 bases and J by 8 bases, with 11 bases of the junction left unmatched. The CDR3 nucleotides are TGTGCCAGTAGTACACCAACCAACAGGGGGCAGGGGGAGCTGTTTTTT. This encodes CASSTPTNRGQGELFF.

This clone was seen only a few times. V and J are TRBV2 and TRBJ1-6, with 9 bases fitting TRBD1. CDR3 length: 16 residues. Looked up from germline, CDR1 is SNHLY and CDR2 is FYNNEI. J was trimmed by 5 bases and V by 7 bases; bases with no gene match: 9. CDR3 amino acids: CASIREWDRDNSPLHF. CDR3 nucleotide sequence: TGTGCCAGCATCCGGGAATGGGACAGGGATAATTCACCCCTCCACTTT.

This sequence joins TRBV27 and TRBJ1-2; tentative D call: TRBD1 (5 bases). Deletions cut 5 bases from V and 6 bases from J, with 19 bases between. Germline lookup yields CDR1 MNHEY and CDR2 SMNVEV (reference sequence). The CDR3 totals 15 residues. Here the CDR3 DNA reads TGTGCCAGCAGTCCCAGCGGGGGGTCATCTCATGGCTACACCTTC. It codes for CASSPSGGSSHGYTF.

Regarding this clone: One junction end does not reproduce the germline sequence, and a read error may be involved. J is TRBJ1-5 and V is TRBV7-8; D not certain. The germline CDR1 and CDR2 sequences are SGHVS and FQNEAQ. This CDR3 is 15 amino acids long. The CDR3 sequence: CASSLARFSNQPQHF. CDR3 nucleotide sequence: TGTGCCAGCAGCCTAGCTCGTTTCAGCAATCAGCCCCAGCATTTT.

The chain combines TRBV29-1 with TRBJ2-1; 8 bases match TRBD2. V trimming: 5 bases; J trimming: 3 bases; junction bases outside the gene matches: 9. The CDR3 extends over 15 amino acids. Germline-derived CDR1 and CDR2 are SQVTM and ANQGSEA. The CDR3 nucleotides read TGCAGCGTTCTTAGAGCGGGAGTGGTCTACAATGAGCAGTTCTTC. It specifies CSVLRAGVVYNEQFF.

V usage is TRBV5-6 and J usage is TRBJ2-7; 11 bases are shared with TRBD1. The V gene's germline CDR1 is SGHDT and CDR2 YYEEEE. This CDR3 comprises 16 residues. Germline trimming cut 3 bases from V and 4 bases from J; bases unmatched to any gene: 9. The CDR3 loop is CASSSPWTGGFYEQYF. In DNA, the CDR3 is TGTGCCAGCAGCTCGCCCTGGACAGGGGGCTTTTACGAGCAGTACTTC.

V usage is TRBV5-4 and J usage is TRBJ1-6, with 10 bases lining up with TRBD1. CDR1 SGHNT and CDR2 YYREEE come from the germline V gene (reference sequence). The CDR3 runs to 14 residues. V gave up 4 bases and J gave up 7 bases; unmatched junction bases: 2. CDR3 in amino acids: CASSGDRGNSPLHF. Written as DNA, the CDR3 is TGTGCCAGCAGCGGGGACAGGGGCAATTCACCCCTCCACTTT. Combining the CDR3 with reference TRBV5-4 and TRBJ1-6 gives the whole variable domain ETGVTQSPTHLIKTRGQQVTLRCSSQSGHNTVSWYQQALGQGPQFIFQYYREEENGRGNFPPRFSGLQFPNYSSELNVNALELDDSALYLCASSGDRGNSPLHFGNGTRLTVT.

Written as DNA, the CDR3 is TGTGCCAGCAGCGTAGACACGTCTAGCAATCAGCCCCAGCATTTT. The encoded protein is CASSVDTSSNQPQHF. The chain employs TRBV9 and TRBJ1-5; D call uncertain. Between the trimmed V and J ends, which lost 0 bases and 0 bases, there was a span of 7 bases. CDR3 length equals 15 residues. Germline V gives CDR1 SGDLS, CDR2 YYNGEE.